This T cell receptor beta chain was profiled in a study of response to subunit inactivated influenza vaccine. TCRdb re-called the RT-PCR reads with MiXCR, one entry per CDR3 protein. The table includes almost 250,000 distinct CDR3 sequences, more than 10% detected once. The material sequenced was non-naive T cells sorted from PBMCs, taken 14 to 15 days before vaccination. The TCR was taken from a man in his fifties who received an inactivated influenza vaccine.

The CDR3 is CASSQAGPKNIQYF. The CDR3 nucleotides are TGTGCCAGCAGCCAAGCGGGTCCCAAAAACATTCAGTACTTC. The chain links TRBV16 to TRBJ2-4, with a weak D call TRBD2 (5 bases). The germline gives CDR1 KGHSY, CDR2 FQNENV. This CDR3 has 14 amino acids. V was cut by 2 bases and J by 2 bases, with 7 bases left in between. Looking up the rest from reference TRBV16 and TRBJ2-4 gives the full variable domain: GEEVAQTPKHLVRGEGQKAKLYCAPIKGHSYVFWYQQVLKNEFKFLISFQNENVFDETGMPKERFSAKCLPNSPCSLEIQATKLEDSAVYFCASSQAGPKNIQYFGAGTRLSVL.